This T cell receptor (beta chain) was obtained from a study of T cell responses to AZD1222 COVID-19 vaccine. Libraries were prepared by immunoSEQ multiplex PCR; TCRdb keeps only in-frame clonotypes and omits some of them. Counted here are 110,000 to 150,000 clones, roughly 90% occurring once; the ten biggest clones make up more than 3.5%. CDR3 length equals 13 residues. Germline CDR1 is SGHRS and CDR2 is YFSETQ. Trimming left V 4 bases short and J 1 base short, with 8 bases between. Sequenced here: peripheral blood, sampled on day 0 of AZD1222 vaccination. The TCR originated in an adult in good health. This chain joins TRBV5-1 and TRBJ1-1, with D hard to call. The chain's CDR3 is CASSLQANTEAFF. As DNA, the CDR3 is TGCGCCAGCAGCCTACAAGCGAACACTGAAGCTTTCTTT.